This T cell receptor beta chain was recovered during a study of vaccination effects on CD4 cells after COVID-19. Whole-study findings and limits: Vaccine-induced clones in healthy vaccinees cross-reacted with common cold coronaviruses in only 1 of 255 cases. At late timepoints after vaccination, vaccine- and infection-induced clones shrank markedly.

Researchers isolated CD4+ T cells once approximately eleven days of culture had elapsed. Participants got two doses of BNT162b2 or mRNA-1273 vaccine. Prior SARS-CoV-2 infection was absent in the vaccine recipients, as shown by negative nucleocapsid antibodies. Cells had half their medium changed to IL-2 medium on days 3 and 7. In regard to this clone: Its target is unknown.

Libraries were prepared by immunoSEQ multiplex PCR; TCRdb keeps only in-frame clonotypes and omits some of them. The sample gives about 73,000 clones, about 73% of which show up once; about 2.5% is in the top ten. The sequence was collected from a human donor who received a COVID-19 vaccine. This specimen was CD4+ T cells from PBMCs cultured without peptide, taken after COVID-19 vaccination.

The CDR3 region is CASSYRGGGTDTQYF. CDR3 coding DNA: TGTGCCAGCAGTTACAGGGGTGGGGGCACAGATACGCAGTATTTT. The chain uses TRBV6-5 and TRBJ2-3, with D maybe TRBD1 (5 bases). The V and J ends lost 2 bases and 1 base respectively, with 10 bases between them. Germline CDR1 reads MNHEY; CDR2 reads SVGAGI. This CDR3 is 15 amino acids long.